This T cell receptor (beta chain) derives from a study of T cell changes during pregnancy in multiple sclerosis. Sequencing was performed with immunoSEQ multiplex PCR; in TCRdb, only in-frame clones are kept and a portion is missing. Here the sample spans roughly 65,000 clones, around 90% being singletons. Trimming removed 6 bases at V and 7 bases at J, with 6 bases between. Germline lookup yields CDR1 MNHNY and CDR2 SVGAGI (reference sequence). This CDR3 comprises 11 residues. In its sample, this clone was seen once. V usage is TRBV6-6 and J usage is TRBJ1-4; a weak D match, TRBD1 (5 bases). The sample was peripheral blood, taken in the third trimester of pregnancy. This receptor was identified in a female donor in good health, enrolled as a control in a pregnancy study. For the CDR3, the DNA is TGTGCCAGCAGGGGGGGTGAAAAACTGTTTTTT. Translating gives CASRGGEKLFF.